The clone carrying this T cell receptor (beta chain) was seen just once. The antigen remains undetermined. Only in-frame clones appear in the TCRdb table, and some are missing; sequencing was by immunoSEQ multiplex PCR. The sample shows approximately 75,000 clones, more than 75% of them seen only once. The sample belongs to a study of OX40 agonist ivuxolimab in advanced cancers. Study details: Every patient in dose escalation had hepatocellular carcinoma, melanoma, renal cell or head and neck cancer. Study-wide results and limits: Among T cells, CD8+ cells averaged more expanded clones than CD4+ cells. At 0.1 to 3.0 mg/kg, clonal expansion of CD4+ and CD8+ blood T cells had occurred by week 6. Some nonresponders also had low normalized T-cell clonal expansion.

The CDR3 has 15 amino acids. CDR1 is KGHSH and CDR2 is LQKENI in the germline V gene. The V end lost 5 bases, the J end lost 4 bases, and 17 bases lay between the germline ends. This specimen was CD4+ or CD8+ T cells sorted from blood, taken in a trial of the OX40 agonist ivuxolimab. The source of this sequence is an adult with an advanced solid tumor such as melanoma, head and neck, liver or kidney cancer. The chain carries TRBV18 and TRBJ1-1; weak D call: TRBD1 (5 bases). CDR3 sequence (DNA): TGTGCCAGCTCATCTTTCGGGGGGGATAGCACTGAAGCTTTCTTT. This codes for CASSSFGGDSTEAFF.